This record concerns one T cell receptor (beta chain) sequence. In this sample, this clonotype turned up many times. Its antigen remains unidentified. The input lacks base qualities; no much larger clone sits a single base away. Via the germline V gene (reference sequence), CDR1 is MNHEY and CDR2 SMNVEV. The CDR3 runs 17 residues from the cysteine to the phenylalanine. This entry keeps only the CDR3 DNA: 51 bases, framed from base 1. The V and J ends are trimmed by 3 bases and 4 bases, leaving 19 bases between them. This specimen comes from a study of spatial heterogeneity in lung cancer (dated by TCRdb to about 2019). Study-level background: Beta-chain transcripts were consistently detected in greater numbers than alpha-chain transcripts, which likely reflected higher beta-chain transcript abundance. Nonsynonymous mutation counts, determined by whole-exome sequencing of tumor tissue, were related to TCR repertoire features. In non-small cell lung cancer, the study made a quantitative comparison of TCR alpha and beta repertoires among multiple tumor regions, matched nontumor lung and blood. At surgery, both alpha and beta chains were TCR-sequenced in 200 to 250 tumor regions, roughly 64 matched nontumor lung samples and a few dozen PBMC samples. In the raw uncorrected reads, each unique combination of TCR and UMI appeared more than ten times on average.

What the authors observed across the whole study: Additional single-cell paired TCR alpha and beta sequencing was considered necessary to confirm, at a functional level, the hypothesis that regional TCRs recognize regional mutations.

Library generation was performed with 5' RACE. Data came from a NextSeq 500. In the TCR library protocol, a unique molecular identifier was attached to each TCR cDNA molecule so that PCR and sequencing errors could be corrected. On the study's bioinformatics: TCR identification, UMI-based error correction and CDR3 extraction were performed with Decombinator tools. TCRs above a frequency of 2 per 1,000, corresponding to the top 1% of the tumor frequency distribution, were defined as expanded. Each repertoire was subsampled 100 times to 5,000 TCRs, after which Renyi diversity was computed with the R vegan package. CDR3 similarity networks were built from amino acid triplet string-kernel similarity, connecting CDR3s with pairwise similarity above 0.82. The public reads were quality trimmed at Q25 with fastp and then assembled into clones with MiXCR by TCRdb, keeping productive beta chains. Rows matching on CDR3 protein sequence are summarized as one entry with the most common DNA and genes. None of the V and J calls come from the authors' own analysis; TCRdb made them. Here the sample has 9,500 to 15,000 distinct CDR3 sequences; approximately 6.2% occur a single time. In total, the top ten clones hold about a tenth of the sample.

The time point label for this specimen denotes: sample taken at primary tumor resection. TCR sequencing used whole RNA extracted from tumor and nontumor lung tissue, or from cryopreserved PBMC samples, without cell sorting. Samples were obtained from over 70 patients with early-stage, untreated non-small cell lung cancer from the lung TRACERx cohort. Only patients with enough RNA available from two or more tumor regions were chosen for TCR sequencing. Tumor and adjacent nontumor lung specimens were reviewed by a lung pathologist before selection. The receptor was isolated from a male donor with early-stage non-small cell lung cancer. This chain is built from TRBV27 and TRBJ2-1; the D segment cannot be called with confidence. Sequenced here: normal lung tissue next to the tumor, sampled at surgery. This receptor has the CDR3 CASSLAAGEDVYNEQFF. The DNA sequence follows: TGTGCCAGCAGTTTGGCCGCAGGCGAGGACGTATACAATGAGCAGTTCTTC.